This T cell receptor (beta chain) was identified during a study of blood T cell repertoires in COVID-19. The V gene's germline CDR1 is SQVTM and CDR2 ANQGSEA. V was trimmed by 1 base and J by 0 bases, leaving 6 bases between them. The CDR3 is 13 amino acids. The table came from immunoSEQ multiplex PCR; TCRdb's copy has only in-frame clones and leaves some out. The sample lists about 160,000 clones, approximately 85% occurring once. The chain is built from TRBV29-1 and TRBJ1-2, with unresolved D. Sequenced input: peripheral blood. The TCR was taken from a woman between 45 and 65 years old with COVID-19, enrolled during active disease. CDR3 sequence (DNA): TGCAGCGTTGAAGTCAGTTCTAACTATGGCTACACCTTC. Residues: CSVEVSSNYGYTF.